Following are 28 T cell receptor beta chains from one sample sequenced in a study of breast tumors, draining lymph nodes, adjacent tissues. Using its own MiXCR run on the multiplex PCR reads, TCRdb lists one record per CDR3 protein. The table has about 180,000 distinct CDR3 sequences, approximately 30% seen once. Breast cancer patients provided tissue from their axillary draining lymph nodes. Sequenced material: axillary lymph node tissue. All receptors come from a female donor with breast cancer. Some clones in this sample may be carry-over from other donors' samples.

This clonotype was found many times. The chain carries TRBV7-9 and TRBJ1-3; D is unresolved. V was shortened by 4 bases and J by 14 bases, with 9 bases between the two germline ends. Per germline, CDR1 SEHNR and CDR2 FQNEAQ (reference sequence). The CDR3 is made up of 10 amino acids. In DNA form, the CDR3 reads TGTGCCAGCAGCTCACTAACCGTATATTTT. It codes for CASSSLTVYF. The whole variable domain, remainder taken from reference TRBV7-9 and TRBJ1-3, is DTGVSQNPRHKITKRGQNVTFRCDPISEHNRLYWYRQTLGQGPEFLTYFQNEAQLEKSRLLSDRFSAERPKGSFSTLEIQRTEQGDSAMYLCASSSLTVYFGEGSWLTVV.

This clonotype turned up a few times. This may arise from a read error, as a much more abundant clone is one base away. The rearrangement uses TRBV12-3 or TRBV12-4 and TRBJ1-2, with TRBD1 matching 11 bases. After removal of 4 bases from V and 3 bases from J, the junction contained 7 bases not matched to a gene. The CDR3 is made up of 16 amino acids. The CDR3, as DNA: TGTGCCAGCAGTTCACCGGACAGGGGGCTTGACTATGGCTACACCTTC. It specifies CASSSPDRGLDYGYTF.

This chain links TRBV20-1 with TRBJ2-3; 7 bases fit TRBD1. Losses at the gene ends were 3 bases for V and 2 bases for J; bases not matched to a gene: 20. The germline V gene encodes CDR1 DFQATT and CDR2 SNEGSKA (reference sequence). The CDR3 covers 19 residues. The CDR3 region has the DNA TGCAGTGCTAGGGGGGACAGCCTTTTAGGCTATGGCTACACAGATACGCAGTATTTT. Translating it yields CSARGDSLLGYGYTDTQYF.

The chain couples TRBV19 to TRBJ2-7; 8 nucleotides agree with TRBD2. The J call may be wrong; the DNA end is better matched by TRBJ2-5. The CDR3 contains 16 residues. The germline gives CDR1 LNHDA, CDR2 SQIVND (reference sequence). This CDR3 is CASSTPPGTSQETQYF. The CDR3 DNA reads as TGTGCCAGTAGTACCCCACCCGGGACTAGCCAAGAGACCCAGTACTTC.

In this sample, this clonotype turned up a few times. The gene calls are TRBV19 and TRBJ2-7, with D perhaps matching TRBD2 (5 bases). V lost 3 bases to trimming and J lost 3 bases, with 9 bases between them. The germline V gene has CDR1 LNHDA and CDR2 SQIVND (reference sequence). The CDR3 is 13 amino acids. The CDR3 nucleotides read TGTGCCAGTAGTATTTCTAGCTTCTACGAGCAGTACTTC. Translated: CASSISSFYEQYF.

As for this clonotype: One base away lies a much larger clone, so this may be a sequencing read error. The chain uses TRBV12-3 or TRBV12-4 and TRBJ2-2; D may be TRBD1 or TRBD2 (5 bases each). CDR3 length: 13 amino acids. The CDR3 spells CASSWGNPGELFF. For the CDR3, the DNA is TGTGCCAGCAGTTGGGGGAACCCCGGGGAGCTGTTTTTT.

In regard to this clonotype: The conserved closing phenylalanine or tryptophan is absent in this CDR3, likely reflecting a read error. The DNA is left out, because the CDR3 cannot be placed on it with certainty; the CDR3 is given as TCRdb lists it. The rearrangement links TRBV20-1 to TRBJ1-2. Per germline, CDR1 DFQATT and CDR2 SNEGSKA (reference sequence). The CDR3 is made up of 13 amino acids, end residues included. This CDR3 is CSAGRTSGTAFSL.

For this clonotype: A much larger clone differs by one base, so this may be a read error. V gene TRBV20-1 combines with J gene TRBJ2-2, with a possible D match to TRBD2 (7 bases). Germline V gene lookup returns CDR1 DFQATT and CDR2 SNEGSKA (reference sequence). This CDR3 has 13 amino acids. The CDR3: CSASGGGHGELSF. Here the CDR3 DNA reads TGCAGTGCAAGTGGGGGGGGGCACGGGGAGCTGTCTTTT.

A few counts support this clonotype. A much larger clone is a single base away; this may be a read error. This chain connects TRBV19 to TRBJ2-3; TRBD1 aligns across 8 bases. The CDR3 contains 16 residues. Per germline, CDR1 LNHDA and CDR2 SQIVND (reference sequence). DNA for the CDR3: TGTGCCAGTAGTATAGGGGCAGGGGGCGTCACAGATACGCGGTATTTT. Residues: CASSIGAGGVTDTRYF. Based on the CDR3 plus reference TRBV19 and TRBJ2-3, the full variable domain is DGGITQSPKYLFRKEGQNVTLSCEQNLNHDAMYWYRQDPGQGLRLIYYSQIVNDFQKGDIAEGYSVSREKKESFPLTVTSAQKNPTAFYLCASSIGAGGVTDTRYFGPGTRLTVL.

This clonotype was observed at least ten times. The V gene is TRBV20-1, the J gene TRBJ1-5; D ambiguous. Germline lookup yields CDR1 DFQATT and CDR2 SNEGSKA (reference sequence). This CDR3 has 15 amino acids. V lost 3 bases and J lost 0, with 12 bases in between. The CDR3 sequence: CSASAREYSNQPQHF. CDR3 coding DNA: TGCAGTGCTAGTGCTCGGGAGTATAGCAATCAGCCCCAGCATTTT.

This clonotype was observed many times. V gene TRBV11-2 combines with J gene TRBJ1-3; D is uncertain. Germline assignment: CDR1 SGHAT and CDR2 FQNNGV. V gave up 7 bases and J gave up 1 base, with 11 bases separating them. This CDR3 comprises 14 residues. The CDR3 coding sequence is TGTGCCAGCACCCTACCGGGGTCTGGAAACACCATATATTTT. Its translation: CASTLPGSGNTIYF.

The chain couples TRBV6-4 to TRBJ1-4; D possibly corresponds to TRBD1 (6 bases). The CDR3 extends over 18 amino acids. The V gene's germline CDR1 is MRHNA and CDR2 SNTAGT. V lost 0 bases, J lost 1 base, and 15 bases lay in between. In DNA form, the CDR3 reads TGTGCCAGCAGTGACTCAGACCGGGACACCATAACTAATGAAAAACTGTTTTTT. Translation gives CASSDSDRDTITNEKLFF.

This clonotype appeared many times. This rearrangement joins TRBV20-1 to TRBJ2-3; D is undetermined. Trimming removed 3 bases from V and 0 bases from J, with 10 bases in between. CDR1 DFQATT and CDR2 SNEGSKA come from the germline V gene (reference sequence). The CDR3 consists of 14 residues. Here the CDR3 reads CSASRSFSTDTQYF. For the CDR3, the DNA is TGCAGTGCTAGTCGCTCGTTTAGCACAGATACGCAGTATTTT.

This clonotype has a count of ten or more. The V gene is TRBV9, the J gene TRBJ1-2, with TRBD1 identical over 7 bases. This CDR3 region has 17 residues. V was pared by 3 bases and J by 0 bases, with 11 bases of the junction left unmatched. CDR1 is SGDLS, CDR2 YYNGEE, per germline. CDR3 protein: CASSDRGRWLANYGYTF. The CDR3 DNA follows: TGTGCCAGCAGCGACAGGGGAAGGTGGCTAGCTAACTATGGCTACACCTTC. The variable domain in full, with the rest retrieved from reference TRBV9 and TRBJ1-2, is DSGVTQTPKHLITATGQRVTLRCSPRSGDLSVYWYQQSLDQGLQFLIQYYNGEERAKGNILERFSAQQFPDLHSELNLSSLELGDSALYFCASSDRGRWLANYGYTFGSGTRLTVV.

Points on this clonotype: Since a much larger clone is just one base distant, this may be a read error. The V gene is TRBV20-1, the J gene TRBJ2-7; TRBD1 matches 8 bases. The CDR3 length is 14 residues. The junction had 7 bases not matched to a gene; V was cut back by 0 bases and J by 6 bases. Germline V CDR1 and CDR2: DFQATT, SNEGSKA (reference sequence). For the CDR3, the DNA is TGCAGTGCTAGAGATTCCCAGGGGGCCTCCGAGCAGTACTTC. It translates to CSARDSQGASEQYF.

Many counts were recorded for this clonotype. J is TRBJ1-5 and V is TRBV24-1; perhaps TRBD1 as D (6 bases). Germline lookup yields CDR1 KGHDR and CDR2 SFDVKD. Trimming removed 9 bases at V and 3 bases at J, with 14 bases between. The CDR3 totals 14 residues. CDR3 residues: CATSEGGINQPQHF. The CDR3 DNA reads TGTGCCACCTCCGAGGGGGGCATCAATCAGCCCCAGCATTTT.

The chain couples TRBV3-1 to TRBJ1-5; 7 nucleotides agree with TRBD1. CDR1 and CDR2 (germline): LGHDT, YNNKEL (reference sequence). With V trimmed by 0 bases and J by 0 bases, 11 bases remained unmatched. The CDR3 spans 19 residues. Here the CDR3 reads CASSQDLRQGYHSNQPQHF. Here the CDR3 DNA reads TGTGCCAGCAGCCAAGATCTTAGACAGGGATATCATAGCAATCAGCCCCAGCATTTT.

This clonotype was detected many times. V gene TRBV20-1 combines with J gene TRBJ2-7; 10 bases are a match to TRBD2. The ends lost 1 base at V and 2 bases at J; junction bases unmatched: 5. This CDR3 spans 15 amino acids. The germline CDR1 and CDR2 sequences are DFQATT and SNEGSKA (reference sequence). The chain's CDR3 is CSARGTSGVTYEQYF. As DNA, the CDR3 is TGCAGTGCTAGAGGCACTAGCGGGGTCACCTACGAGCAGTACTTC.

Many counts were recorded for this clonotype. V is TRBV11-1 and J is TRBJ2-7; D not certain. Germline assignment: CDR1 SGHAT and CDR2 FQDESV (reference sequence). Trimming removed 3 bases from V and 6 bases from J, with 18 bases in between. The CDR3 spans 15 residues. Written as DNA, the CDR3 is TGTGCCAGCAGCTTGAGAGATGCCCCCATGGGCGAGCAGTACTTC. Encoded protein: CASSLRDAPMGEQYF.

This clonotype was recorded at least ten times. The chain employs TRBV29-1 and TRBJ2-1, with 10 bases fitting TRBD2. This CDR3 has 13 residues. CDR1 is SQVTM, CDR2 ANQGSEA, per germline. The ends lost 7 bases at V and 8 bases at J; junction bases unmatched: 8. In nucleotides, the CDR3 is TGCAGCGCCTCCGGGACTAGCGCATATGAGCAGTTCTTC. Translating gives CSASGTSAYEQFF.

This clonotype came up many times. The J gene is TRBJ1-3, the V gene TRBV12-3 or TRBV12-4; the match to TRBD1 covers 7 bases. The CDR3 contains 14 residues. The V gene end was trimmed by 6 bases and the J gene end by 5 bases; junction bases not matched to a gene: 7. In DNA form, the CDR3 reads TGTGCCAGCAGCTATGGGACAGAGCGAAACACCATATATTTT. Its translation is CASSYGTERNTIYF.

The sample holds many counts of this clonotype. The chain carries TRBV5-1 and TRBJ2-6; 12 bases fit TRBD1. Germline lookup yields CDR1 SGHRS and CDR2 YFSETQ. With V trimmed by 6 bases and J by 3 bases, 7 bases remained unmatched. This CDR3 has 17 residues. DNA for the CDR3: TGCGCCAGCAACCCGGGACAGGGGGCGAATGGGGCCAACGTCCTGACTTTC. It is translated as CASNPGQGANGANVLTF.

To note about this clonotype: At one of its ends the junction is not consistent with the germline gene, which may arise from a read error. The gene calls are TRBV6-5 and TRBJ2-7, with TRBD2 identical over 8 bases. CDR3 length: 14 residues. Looked up from germline, CDR1 is MNHEY and CDR2 is SVGAGI. CDR3 residues: CASSPTGGLYERYF. DNA of the CDR3: TGTGCCAGCAGTCCCACGGGGGGGCTGTACGAGCGGTACTTC.

This clonotype was recorded many times. CDR3 bases: TGCGCCAGCAGCTTATGGGCAACTAATGAAAAACTGTTTTTT. Its protein is CASSLWATNEKLFF. This sequence joins TRBV5-1 and TRBJ1-4; unclear D gene. Trimming removed 2 bases at V and 0 bases at J, with 5 bases between. CDR3 length: 14 amino acids. Germline assignment: CDR1 SGHRS and CDR2 YFSETQ.

This clonotype was seen many times. The rearrangement joins TRBV19 to TRBJ2-5; D is ambiguous. Trimming took off 6 bases at V and 5 bases at J, with 10 bases between the two ends. Germline V gene sequence: CDR1 LNHDA, CDR2 SQIVND (reference sequence). This CDR3 comprises 12 residues. CDR3 in DNA: TGTGCCAGTAGGCAGAGTGGGGAGACCCAGTACTTC. It specifies CASRQSGETQYF.

This clonotype appeared many times. The V call is TRBV19, the J call TRBJ2-5; 7 nucleotides match TRBD2. CDR3 size: 15 residues. The germline V gene encodes CDR1 LNHDA and CDR2 SQIVND (reference sequence). The V gene end was trimmed by 4 bases and the J gene end by 2 bases; junction bases not matched to a gene: 7. CDR3 sequence (DNA): TGTGCCAGTAGTAAATATCGCGGGAGTCAAGAGACCCAGTACTTC. Amino acids: CASSKYRGSQETQYF.

This clonotype was observed a single time. A much larger clone differs from this one at a single base, so this may be a read error. The chain uses TRBV12-3 or TRBV12-4 and TRBJ2-1; TRBD2 is a possible D gene (7 bases). V lost 7 bases to trimming and J lost 4 bases, with 17 bases between them. The CDR3 totals 15 residues. The CDR3 DNA reads as TGTGCCAGCACCCCCCCGCGGGGGCCGTACAATGAGCAGTTCTTC. Residues: CASTPPRGPYNEQFF.

The chain uses TRBV29-1 and TRBJ2-5; D is unresolved. CDR3 length: 19 residues. The germline V and J ends were trimmed by 4 bases and 2 bases, with 29 bases remaining between them. The V gene's germline CDR1 is SQVTM and CDR2 ANQGSEA. The CDR3 nucleotides read TGCAGCGTTGGAGACGGTAACTATGGCTACACCTTTTTACAAGAGACCCAGTACTTC. This codes for CSVGDGNYGYTFLQETQYF. Full variable domain (remainder filled in from reference TRBV29-1 and TRBJ2-5): SAVISQKPSRDICQRGTSLTIQCQVDSQVTMMFWYRQQPGQSLTLIATANQGSEATYESGFVIDKFPISRPNLTFSTLTVSNMSPEDSSIYLCSVGDGNYGYTFLQETQYFGPGTRLLVL.